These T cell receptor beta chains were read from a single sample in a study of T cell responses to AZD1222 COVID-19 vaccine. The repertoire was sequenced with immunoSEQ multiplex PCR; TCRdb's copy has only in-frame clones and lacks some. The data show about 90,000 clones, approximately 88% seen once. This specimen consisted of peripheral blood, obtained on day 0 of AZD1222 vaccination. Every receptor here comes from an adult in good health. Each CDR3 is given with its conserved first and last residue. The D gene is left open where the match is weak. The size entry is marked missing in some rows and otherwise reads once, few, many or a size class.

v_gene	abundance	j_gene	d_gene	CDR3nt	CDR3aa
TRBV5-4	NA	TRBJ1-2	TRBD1	TGTGCCAGCAGCTTTGACAGGGGGAGGAACTATGGCTACACCTTC	CASSFDRGRNYGYTF
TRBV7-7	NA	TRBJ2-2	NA	TGTGCTAGCAGCTTAACCGGGGGTGTCACCGGGGAGCTGTTTTTT	CASSLTGGVTGELFF
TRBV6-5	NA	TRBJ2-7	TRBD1	TGTGCCAGCAGTTCAGCAGGGGGTCCCTACGAGCAGTACTTC	CASSSAGGPYEQYF
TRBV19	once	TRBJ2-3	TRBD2	TGTGCCAGTAGAGCCCGGGAGGGCACAGATACGCAGTATTTT	CASRAREGTDTQYF
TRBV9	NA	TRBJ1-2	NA	TGTGCCAGCAGCACCCAGGGAGTAAGCGGCTACACCTTC	CASSTQGVSGYTF
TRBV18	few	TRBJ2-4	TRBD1	TGTGCCAGCTCACCTCAGGGGGCAGTTGGAAACATTCAGTACTTC	CASSPQGAVGNIQYF
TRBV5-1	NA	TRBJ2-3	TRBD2	TGCGCCACCAGGGGACTAGCGGGAGTAGCAGATACGCAGTATTTT	CATRGLAGVADTQYF
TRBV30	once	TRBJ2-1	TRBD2	TGTGCCTGGAGTTCGGGGCTAGCGGGGAATGAGCAGTTCTTC	CAWSSGLAGNEQFF
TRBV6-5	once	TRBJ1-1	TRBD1	TGTGCCAGCAACAGGGGAAAGTACACTGAAGCTTTCTTT	CASNRGKYTEAFF
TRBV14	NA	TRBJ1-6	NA	TGTGCCAGCAGCCCTCGGGCCCTTTCACCCCTCCACTTT	CASSPRALSPLHF
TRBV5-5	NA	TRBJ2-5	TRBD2	TGTGCCAGCAGCGGACTAGCGGGGGTACAAGAGACCCAGTACTTC	CASSGLAGVQETQYF
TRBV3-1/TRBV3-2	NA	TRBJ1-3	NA	TGTGCCAGCAGCCTGATCTCTGGAAACACCATATATTTT	CASSLISGNTIYF
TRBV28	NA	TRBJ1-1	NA	TGTGCCAGCAGTTTGACCATGATGGGATCTGAAGCTTTCTTT	CASSLTMMGSEAFF
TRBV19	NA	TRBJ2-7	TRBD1	TGTGCCAGTAGTAGGGGACAGGGGGCGCCGATCGAGCAGTACTTC	CASSRGQGAPIEQYF
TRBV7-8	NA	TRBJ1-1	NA	TGTGCCAGCAGCTTAGTGGAATATAGGAACACTGAAGCTTTCTTT	CASSLVEYRNTEAFF
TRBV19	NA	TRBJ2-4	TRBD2	TGTGCCAGTAGTCGATCGACTAGCGGGAGGGCCGGCCCCAAAAACATTCAGTACTTC	CASSRSTSGRAGPKNIQYF
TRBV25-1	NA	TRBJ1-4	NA	TGTGCCAGCAGTGCTACAGGTAGAGGTAAACTGTTTTTT	CASSATGRGKLFF
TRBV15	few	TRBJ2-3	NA	TGTGCCACCAGCAGACCCGTGGGGGATACGCAGTATTTT	CATSRPVGDTQYF
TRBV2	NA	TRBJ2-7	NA	TGTGCCAGCAGTTTAGTCACGGGCGAGCAGTACTTC	CASSLVTGEQYF
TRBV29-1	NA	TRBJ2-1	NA	TGCAGCGTGCCCGGGTCCATCGGGCCAGAAGAGCAGTTCTTC	CSVPGSIGPEEQFF
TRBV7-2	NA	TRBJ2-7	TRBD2	TGTGCCAGCAGCTGGACTAGCGGGAGTCCCCTCTACGAGCAGTACTTC	CASSWTSGSPLYEQYF
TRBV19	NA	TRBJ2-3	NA	TGTGCCAGTAGGAGACGGGACACAGATACGCAGTATTTT	CASRRRDTDTQYF
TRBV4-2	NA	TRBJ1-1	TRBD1	TGTGCCAGCAGCCAAGGCTCGGGACAGGTAAACACTGAAGCTTTCTTT	CASSQGSGQVNTEAFF
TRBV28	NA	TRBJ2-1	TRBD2	TGTGCCAGCAGTTTTACTAGCGGAGCCTACAATGAGCAGTTCTTC	CASSFTSGAYNEQFF
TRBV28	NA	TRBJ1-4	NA	TGTGCCAGCAGTTTAATAGGTGGAGACGCTGAAAAACTGTTTTTT	CASSLIGGDAEKLFF
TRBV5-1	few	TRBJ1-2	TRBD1	TGCGCCAGCAGCTCGGACAGGGGGCAAGACTATGGCTACACCTTC	CASSSDRGQDYGYTF
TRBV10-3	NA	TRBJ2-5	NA	TGTGCCATCAGTGAAATGTGGGGCCAAGAGACCCAGTACTTC	CAISEMWGQETQYF